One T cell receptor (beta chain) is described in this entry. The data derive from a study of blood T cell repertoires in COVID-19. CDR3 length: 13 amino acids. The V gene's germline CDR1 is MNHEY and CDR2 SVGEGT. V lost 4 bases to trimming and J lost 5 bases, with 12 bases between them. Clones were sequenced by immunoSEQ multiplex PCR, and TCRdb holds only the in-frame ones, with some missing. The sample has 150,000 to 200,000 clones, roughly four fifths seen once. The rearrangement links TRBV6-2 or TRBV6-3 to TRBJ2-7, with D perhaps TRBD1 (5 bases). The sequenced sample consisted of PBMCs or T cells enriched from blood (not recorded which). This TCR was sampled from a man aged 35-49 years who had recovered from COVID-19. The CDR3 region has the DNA TGTGCCAGCAGTTTCGCAGGGAAGCACGAGCAGTACTTC. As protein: CASSFAGKHEQYF.